The 5 T cell receptor beta chains reported below all come from one sample, sequenced in a study of cytomegalovirus exposure and HLA in healthy donors. Data came from immunoSEQ multiplex PCR; TCRdb stores just in-frame clones and leaves some out. The data show some 140,000 clones, with just under 85% seen just once and about 27% held by the top ten. The sequenced sample was PBMCs. The receptors stem from a man aged 25-40 years in good health and CMV-seropositive.

The genes are TRBV5-6 and TRBJ2-1; 12 positions agree with TRBD2. Germline trimming cut 4 bases from V and 15 bases from J; bases unmatched to any gene: 8. In germline, CDR1 is SGHDT, CDR2 YYEEEE. The CDR3 has 13 residues. CDR3 protein: CASSLRPSGGGFF. The CDR3 DNA reads TGTGCCAGCAGCCTCCGGCCTAGCGGGGGGGGGTTCTTC.

The chain joins TRBV14 to TRBJ2-1; tentatively, D is TRBD2 (6 bases). V was trimmed by 6 bases and J by 7 bases, leaving 25 bases between them. Germline V gene lookup returns CDR1 SGHDN and CDR2 FVKESK. CDR3 length equals 17 residues. The CDR3 region has the DNA TGTGCCAGCAGTCAAAAACCCGGAGGGGCCTCCCGAAATGAGCAGTTCTTC. It codes for CASSQKPGGASRNEQFF.

Turning to this clone: This sample also contains other DNA sequences that code for the same CDR3. The rearrangement uses TRBV18 and TRBJ1-1; 8 nucleotides agree with TRBD1. From germline, CDR1 is KGHSH and CDR2 LQKENI. The ends lost 3 bases at V and 4 bases at J; junction bases unmatched: 1. There are 13 residues in the CDR3. The CDR3 region has the DNA TGTGCCAGCTCACCTGGACAGGGCACTGAAGCTTTCTTT. Protein: CASSPGQGTEAFF.

The chain couples TRBV27 to TRBJ2-7; the match to TRBD1 covers 12 bases. V shed 5 bases and J 5 bases; nucleotides not matched to a gene: 7. CDR1 is MNHEY and CDR2 is SMNVEV in the germline V gene (reference sequence). The CDR3 totals 15 residues. The CDR3 region has the DNA TGTGCCAGCAGTGGGGGGACAGGGGGCTTCGACGAGCAGTACTTC. Translated, it gives CASSGGTGGFDEQYF.

The chain combines TRBV7-8 with TRBJ2-7, with no clear D. CDR3 length: 12 amino acids. V was clipped by 5 bases and J by 7 bases, with 12 bases between them. Germline values: CDR1 SGHVS, CDR2 FQNEAQ. The CDR3 DNA follows: TGTGCCAGCAGCCATCAAGCGTGGGAGCAGTACTTC. Translating it yields CASSHQAWEQYF. The variable domain in full, completed from reference TRBV7-8 and TRBJ2-7, reads GAGVSQSPRYKVAKRGQDVALRCDPISGHVSLFWYQQALGQGPEFLTYFQNEAQLDKSGLPSDRFFAERPEGSVSTLKIQRTQQEDSAVYLCASSHQAWEQYFGPGTRLTVT.